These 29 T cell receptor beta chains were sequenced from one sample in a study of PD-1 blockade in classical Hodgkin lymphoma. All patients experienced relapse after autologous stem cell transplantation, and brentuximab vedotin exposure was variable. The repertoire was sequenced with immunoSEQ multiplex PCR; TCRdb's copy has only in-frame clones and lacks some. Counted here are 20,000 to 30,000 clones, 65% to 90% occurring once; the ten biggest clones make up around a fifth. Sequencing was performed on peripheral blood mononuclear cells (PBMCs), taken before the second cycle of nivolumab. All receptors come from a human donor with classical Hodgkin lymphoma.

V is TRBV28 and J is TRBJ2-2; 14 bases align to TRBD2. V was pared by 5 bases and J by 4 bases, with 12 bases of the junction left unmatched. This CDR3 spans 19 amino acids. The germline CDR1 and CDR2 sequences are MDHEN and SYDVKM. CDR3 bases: TGTGCCAGCAGTCCGACCGGGACTAGCGGGAGTCGTGTCACCGGGGAGCTGTTTTTT. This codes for CASSPTGTSGSRVTGELFF.

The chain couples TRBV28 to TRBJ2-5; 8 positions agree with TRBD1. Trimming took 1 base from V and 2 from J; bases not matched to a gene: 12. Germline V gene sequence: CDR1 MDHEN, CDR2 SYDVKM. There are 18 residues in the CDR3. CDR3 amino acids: CASSLFFRTGQRQETQYF. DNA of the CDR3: TGTGCCAGCAGTTTATTTTTTAGGACAGGGCAACGGCAAGAGACCCAGTACTTC.

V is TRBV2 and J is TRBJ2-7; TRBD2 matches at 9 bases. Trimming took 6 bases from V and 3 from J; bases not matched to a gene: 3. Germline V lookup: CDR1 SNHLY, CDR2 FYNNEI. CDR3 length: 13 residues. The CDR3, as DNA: TGTGCCAGCAGGTTAGCGGGGGACTACGAGCAGTACTTC. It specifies CASRLAGDYEQYF.

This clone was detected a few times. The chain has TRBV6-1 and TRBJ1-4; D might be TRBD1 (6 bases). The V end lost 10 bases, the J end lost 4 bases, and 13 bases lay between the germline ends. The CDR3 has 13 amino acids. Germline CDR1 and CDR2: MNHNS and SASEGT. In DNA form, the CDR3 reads TGTGCCACGCTGGGACAACTTAATGAAAAACTGTTTTTT. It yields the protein CATLGQLNEKLFF.

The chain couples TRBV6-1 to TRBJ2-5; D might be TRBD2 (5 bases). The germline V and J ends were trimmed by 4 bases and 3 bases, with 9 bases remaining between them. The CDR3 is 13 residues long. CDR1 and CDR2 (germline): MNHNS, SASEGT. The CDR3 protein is CASSATREETQYF. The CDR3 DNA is TGTGCCAGCAGTGCCACTAGAGAAGAGACCCAGTACTTC.

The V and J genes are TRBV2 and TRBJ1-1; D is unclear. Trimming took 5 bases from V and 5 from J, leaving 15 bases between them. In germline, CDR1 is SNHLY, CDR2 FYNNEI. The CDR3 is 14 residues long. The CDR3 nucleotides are TGTGCCAGCAGTCCTCGAGTGGCGGGGACTGAAGCTTTCTTT. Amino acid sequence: CASSPRVAGTEAFF.

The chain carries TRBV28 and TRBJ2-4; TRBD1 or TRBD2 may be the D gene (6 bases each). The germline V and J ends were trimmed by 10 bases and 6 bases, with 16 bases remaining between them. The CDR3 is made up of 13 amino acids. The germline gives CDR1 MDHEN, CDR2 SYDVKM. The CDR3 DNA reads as TGTGCCACCCTTTCCGGGGGCGGAAACATTCAGTACTTC. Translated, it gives CATLSGGGNIQYF. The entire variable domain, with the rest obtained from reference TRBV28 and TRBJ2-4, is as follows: DVKVTQSSRYLVKRTGEKVFLECVQDMDHENMFWYRQDPGLGLRLIYFSYDVKMKEKGDIPEGYSVSREKKERFSLILESASTNQTSMYLCATLSGGGNIQYFGAGTRLSVL.

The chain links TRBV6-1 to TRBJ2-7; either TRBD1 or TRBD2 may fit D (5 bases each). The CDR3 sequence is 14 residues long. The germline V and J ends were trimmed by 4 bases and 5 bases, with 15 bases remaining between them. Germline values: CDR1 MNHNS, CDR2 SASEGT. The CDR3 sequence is CASSAGLVYDEQYF. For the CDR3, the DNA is TGTGCCAGCAGTGCGGGGCTAGTATACGACGAGCAGTACTTC.

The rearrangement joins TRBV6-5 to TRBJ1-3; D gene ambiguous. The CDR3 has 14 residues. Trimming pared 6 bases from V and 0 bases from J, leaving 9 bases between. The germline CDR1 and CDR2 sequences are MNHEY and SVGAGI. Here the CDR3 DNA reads TGTGCCAGCAGGGACCAAGACTCTGGAAACACCATATATTTT. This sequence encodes CASRDQDSGNTIYF.

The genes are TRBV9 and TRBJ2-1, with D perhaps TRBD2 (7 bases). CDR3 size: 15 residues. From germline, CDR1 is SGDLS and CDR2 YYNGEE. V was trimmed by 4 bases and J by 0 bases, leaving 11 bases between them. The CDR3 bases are TGTGCCAGCAGCCGCGGGGGCCCCTCCTACAATGAGCAGTTCTTC. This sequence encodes CASSRGGPSYNEQFF.

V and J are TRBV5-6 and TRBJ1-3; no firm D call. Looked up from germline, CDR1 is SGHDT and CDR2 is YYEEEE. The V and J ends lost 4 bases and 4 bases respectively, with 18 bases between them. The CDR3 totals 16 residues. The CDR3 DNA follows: TGTGCCAGCAGCACCACCGTCCGCCGGTGGGGAAACACCATATATTTT. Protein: CASSTTVRRWGNTIYF.

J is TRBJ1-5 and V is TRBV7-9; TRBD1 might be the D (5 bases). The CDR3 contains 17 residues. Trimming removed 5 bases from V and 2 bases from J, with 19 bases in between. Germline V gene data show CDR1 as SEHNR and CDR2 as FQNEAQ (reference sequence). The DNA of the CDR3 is TGTGCCAGCAGCAGTATGACAGAATCTTTGGGCAATCAGCCCCAGCATTTT. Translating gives CASSSMTESLGNQPQHF.

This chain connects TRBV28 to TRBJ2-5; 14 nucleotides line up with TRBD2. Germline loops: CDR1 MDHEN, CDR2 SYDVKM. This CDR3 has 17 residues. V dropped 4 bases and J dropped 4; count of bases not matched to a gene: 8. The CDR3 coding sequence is TGTGCCAGCAGTTCCCAGGGACTAGCGGGAGTCCTAGAGACCCAGTACTTC. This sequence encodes CASSSQGLAGVLETQYF. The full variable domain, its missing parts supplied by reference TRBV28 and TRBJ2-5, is DVKVTQSSRYLVKRTGEKVFLECVQDMDHENMFWYRQDPGLGLRLIYFSYDVKMKEKGDIPEGYSVSREKKERFSLILESASTNQTSMYLCASSSQGLAGVLETQYFGPGTRLLVL.

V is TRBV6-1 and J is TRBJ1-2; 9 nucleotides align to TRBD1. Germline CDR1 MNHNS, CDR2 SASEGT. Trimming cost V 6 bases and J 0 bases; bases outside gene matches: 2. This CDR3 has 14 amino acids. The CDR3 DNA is TGTGCCAGCAGAGGGACAGGGCCTAACTATGGCTACACCTTC. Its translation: CASRGTGPNYGYTF.

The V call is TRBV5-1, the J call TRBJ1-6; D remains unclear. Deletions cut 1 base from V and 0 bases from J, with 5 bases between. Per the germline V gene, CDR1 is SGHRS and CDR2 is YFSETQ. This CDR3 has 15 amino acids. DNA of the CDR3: TGCGCCAGCAGCTTGAGTAGCTCCTATAATTCACCCCTCCACTTT. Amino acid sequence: CASSLSSSYNSPLHF. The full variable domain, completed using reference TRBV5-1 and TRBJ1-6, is KAGVTQTPRYLIKTRGQQVTLSCSPISGHRSVSWYQQTPGQGLQFLFEYFSETQRNKGNFPGRFSGRQFSNSRSEMNVSTLELGDSALYLCASSLSSSYNSPLHFGNGTRLTVT.

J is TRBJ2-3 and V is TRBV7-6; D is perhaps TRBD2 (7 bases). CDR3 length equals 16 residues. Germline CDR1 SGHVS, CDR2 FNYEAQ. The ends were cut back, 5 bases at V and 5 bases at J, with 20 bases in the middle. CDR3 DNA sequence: TGTGCCAGCAGCGTTTTAGGGGGGGGGCAAGTAGATACGCAGTATTTT. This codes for CASSVLGGGQVDTQYF.

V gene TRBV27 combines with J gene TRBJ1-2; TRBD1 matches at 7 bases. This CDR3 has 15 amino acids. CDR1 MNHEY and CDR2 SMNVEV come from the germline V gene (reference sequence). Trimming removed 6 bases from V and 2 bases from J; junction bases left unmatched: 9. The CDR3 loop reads CASRWWQGGNYGYTF. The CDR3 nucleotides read TGTGCCAGCAGATGGTGGCAGGGGGGAAACTATGGCTACACCTTC.

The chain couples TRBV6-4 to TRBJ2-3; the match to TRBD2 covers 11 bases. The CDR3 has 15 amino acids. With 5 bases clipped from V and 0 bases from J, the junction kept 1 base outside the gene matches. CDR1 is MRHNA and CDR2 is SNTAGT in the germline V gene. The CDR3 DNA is TGTGCCAGCAGTATAGCGGGGGGGAGCACAGATACGCAGTATTTT. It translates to CASSIAGGSTDTQYF.

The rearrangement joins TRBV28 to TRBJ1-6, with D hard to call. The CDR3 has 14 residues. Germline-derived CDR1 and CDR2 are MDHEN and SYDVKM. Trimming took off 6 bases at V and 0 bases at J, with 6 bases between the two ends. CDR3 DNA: TGTGCCAGCAGGCCGGACTCCTATAATTCACCCCTCCACTTT. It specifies CASRPDSYNSPLHF.

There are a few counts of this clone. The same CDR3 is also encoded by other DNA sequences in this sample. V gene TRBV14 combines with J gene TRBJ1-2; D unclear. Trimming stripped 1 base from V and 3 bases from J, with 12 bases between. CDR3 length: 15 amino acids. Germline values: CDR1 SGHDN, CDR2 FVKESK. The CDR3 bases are TGTGCCAGCAGCCAAGGTACGGCGCACTACTATGGCTACACCTTC. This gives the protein CASSQGTAHYYGYTF.

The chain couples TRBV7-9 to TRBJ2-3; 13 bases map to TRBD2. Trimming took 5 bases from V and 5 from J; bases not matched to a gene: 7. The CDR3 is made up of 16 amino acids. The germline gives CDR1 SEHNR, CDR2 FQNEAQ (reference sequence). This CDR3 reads CASSPGTSGDQDTQYF. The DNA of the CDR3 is TGTGCCAGCAGCCCAGGGACTAGCGGGGATCAAGATACGCAGTATTTT.

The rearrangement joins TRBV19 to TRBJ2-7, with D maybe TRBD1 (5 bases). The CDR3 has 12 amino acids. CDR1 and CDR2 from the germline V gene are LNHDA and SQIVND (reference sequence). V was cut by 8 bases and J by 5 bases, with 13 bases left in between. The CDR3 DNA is TGTGCCAGTCAAGACAGCAACCACGAGCAGTACTTC. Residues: CASQDSNHEQYF. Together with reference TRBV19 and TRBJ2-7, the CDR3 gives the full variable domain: DGGITQSPKYLFRKEGQNVTLSCEQNLNHDAMYWYRQDPGQGLRLIYYSQIVNDFQKGDIAEGYSVSREKKESFPLTVTSAQKNPTAFYLCASQDSNHEQYFGPGTRLTVT.

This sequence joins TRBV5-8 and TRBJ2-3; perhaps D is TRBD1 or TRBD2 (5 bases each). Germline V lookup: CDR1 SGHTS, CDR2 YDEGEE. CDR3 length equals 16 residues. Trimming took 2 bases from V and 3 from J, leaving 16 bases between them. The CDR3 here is CASSLVWGSGTDTQYF. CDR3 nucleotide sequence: TGTGCCAGCAGCTTAGTGTGGGGGTCGGGTACAGATACGCAGTATTTT.

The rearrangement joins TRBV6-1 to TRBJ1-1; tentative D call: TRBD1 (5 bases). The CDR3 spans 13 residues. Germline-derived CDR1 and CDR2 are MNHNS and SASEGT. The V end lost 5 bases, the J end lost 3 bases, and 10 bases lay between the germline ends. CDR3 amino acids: CASSWGVDTEAFF. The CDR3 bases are TGTGCCAGCAGTTGGGGGGTTGACACTGAAGCTTTCTTT.

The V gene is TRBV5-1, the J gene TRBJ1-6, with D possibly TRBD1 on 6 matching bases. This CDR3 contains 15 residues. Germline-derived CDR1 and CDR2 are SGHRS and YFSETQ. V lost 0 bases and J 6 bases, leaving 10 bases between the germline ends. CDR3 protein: CASSLDGRGNSPLHF. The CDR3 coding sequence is TGCGCCAGCAGCTTGGATGGCAGGGGTAATTCACCCCTCCACTTT.

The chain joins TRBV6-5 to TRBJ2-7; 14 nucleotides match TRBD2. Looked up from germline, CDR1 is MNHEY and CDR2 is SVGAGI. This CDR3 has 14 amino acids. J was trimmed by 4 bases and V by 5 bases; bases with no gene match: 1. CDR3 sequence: CASSRLAGGYEQYF. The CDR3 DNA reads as TGTGCCAGCAGTAGACTAGCGGGAGGGTACGAGCAGTACTTC.

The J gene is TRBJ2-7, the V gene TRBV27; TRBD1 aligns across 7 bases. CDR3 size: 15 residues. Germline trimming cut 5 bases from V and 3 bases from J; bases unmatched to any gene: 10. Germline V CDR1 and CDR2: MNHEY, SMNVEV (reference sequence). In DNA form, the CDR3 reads TGTGCCAGCAGTCCTAGACAGACAGGGTTCTACGAGCAGTACTTC. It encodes CASSPRQTGFYEQYF.

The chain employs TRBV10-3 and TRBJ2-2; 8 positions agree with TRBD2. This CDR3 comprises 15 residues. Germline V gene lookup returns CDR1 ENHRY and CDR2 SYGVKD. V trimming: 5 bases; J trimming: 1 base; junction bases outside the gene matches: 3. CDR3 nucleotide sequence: TGTGCCATCAGTCGAACTAGCGGGAACACCGGGGAGCTGTTTTTT. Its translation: CAISRTSGNTGELFF.

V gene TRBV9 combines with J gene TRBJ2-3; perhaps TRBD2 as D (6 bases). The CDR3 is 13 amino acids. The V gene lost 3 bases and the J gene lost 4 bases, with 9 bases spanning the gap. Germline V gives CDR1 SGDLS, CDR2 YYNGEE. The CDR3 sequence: CASSEGTADTQYF. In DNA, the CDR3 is TGTGCCAGCAGCGAAGGGACTGCAGATACGCAGTATTTT.